This T cell receptor beta chain originates from a study of blood T cell repertoires in COVID-19 (TCRdb year 2020). Study-level background: Samples from collaborators originated in the United States, Italy and Spain and spanned both the acute and convalescent phases of COVID-19. The dataset comprised deeply sampled blood TCRbeta repertoires from subjects exposed to, actively infected with, or recovered from COVID-19. The material from the prospective study consisted of cDNA or gDNA derived from T cells, B-cell-depleted T cells, or PBMCs. Where available, HLA class I and class II types were obtained from metadata supplied by the sample provider rather than from assay-based typing. A freely available public database, intended as a resource for researchers studying the immune response to SARS-CoV-2, is where the repertoires were released. The sample metadata nearly always contained a de-identified subject ID, COVID-19 status, age in years and sex. The samples were drawn from the first 160 participants of the ongoing ImmuneRACE study and from 1,254 subjects provided by 6 global collaborators.

V lost 3 bases and J lost 7 bases, and the count of bases not matched to a germline gene is 13. CDR1 is given as SGHDT and CDR2 as YYEEEE, both from the germline V gene. Its CDR3 holds 16 amino acids, cysteine through phenylalanine. Here the CDR3 DNA is all that survives: 48 bases in frame from base 1. Results the study describes overall, beyond this receptor: How much clinical and demographic metadata was included differed by source and by participant, and the metadata was provided uncurated.

Turning to this clone: Its antigen has not been determined. One base away there is no much larger clone; base qualities are not given.

TCRbeta CDR3 regions were amplified from genomic DNA using the immunoSEQ Assay, a bias-controlled multiplex PCR. The paper's processing steps were these. The number of nucleated cells in each sample was estimated by amplification of reference gene primers within the assay. Sequence reads were collapsed and filtered to measure the absolute abundance of every unique TCRbeta CDR3 rearrangement. Productive Simpson clonality was computed per sample as the square root of Simpson's diversity index over productive rearrangements. TCRdb's version of the immuneACCESS table is confined to in-frame rearrangements and falls short of the full clone set. An unresolved V gene accounts for under half of the shortfall where checked; the remainder is of unknown origin. V, J and clone size are taken as reported in that table, and D and trimming were inferred from the DNA itself. The sample contains 300,000 to 450,000 clones, about 85% of them found a single time. Clones ranked in the top ten supply around 3.4% of the sample.

The collaborating institutions used their own protocols to collect whole blood in K2EDTA tubes. For TCRbeta analysis, collaborators shipped samples in one of three forms: frozen whole blood, isolated PBMCs, or DNA extracted from either of those sample types. Sequencing was carried out using peripheral blood. The clonotype was recovered from a woman younger than 30 with acute or convalescent COVID-19. The rearranged segments are TRBV5-6 and TRBJ2-5; 9 junctional bases match TRBD2. CDR3 loop: CASSSLAGGPLGTQYF. Here is the DNA: TGTGCCAGCAGCTCCCTTGCGGGAGGGCCTTTGGGGACCCAGTACTTC.